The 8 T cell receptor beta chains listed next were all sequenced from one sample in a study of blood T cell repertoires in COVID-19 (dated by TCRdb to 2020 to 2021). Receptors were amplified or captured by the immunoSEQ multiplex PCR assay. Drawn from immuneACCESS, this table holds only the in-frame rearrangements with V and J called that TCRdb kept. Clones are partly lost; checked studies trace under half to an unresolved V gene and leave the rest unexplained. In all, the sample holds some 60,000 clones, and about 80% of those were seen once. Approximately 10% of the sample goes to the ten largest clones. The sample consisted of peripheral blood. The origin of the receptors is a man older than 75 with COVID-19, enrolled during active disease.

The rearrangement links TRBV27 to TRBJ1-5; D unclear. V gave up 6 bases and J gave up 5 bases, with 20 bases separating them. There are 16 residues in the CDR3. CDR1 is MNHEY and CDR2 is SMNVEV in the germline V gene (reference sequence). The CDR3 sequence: CASRALGLPPHQPQHF. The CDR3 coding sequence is TGTGCCAGCAGAGCGCTCGGCCTCCCCCCCCATCAGCCCCAGCATTTT.

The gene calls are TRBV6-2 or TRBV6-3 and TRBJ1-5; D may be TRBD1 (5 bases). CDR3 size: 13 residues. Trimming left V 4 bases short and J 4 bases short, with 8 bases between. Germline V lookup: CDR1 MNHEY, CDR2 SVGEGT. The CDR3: CASSSRQNQPQHF. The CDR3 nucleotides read TGTGCCAGCAGTTCGCGACAGAATCAGCCCCAGCATTTT.

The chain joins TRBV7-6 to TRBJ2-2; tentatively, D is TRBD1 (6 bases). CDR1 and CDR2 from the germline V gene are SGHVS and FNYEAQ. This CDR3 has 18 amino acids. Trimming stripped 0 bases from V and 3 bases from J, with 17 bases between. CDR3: CASSLAVAGDTYTGELFF. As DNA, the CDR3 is TGTGCCAGCAGCTTAGCAGTGGCCGGGGACACGTACACCGGGGAGCTGTTTTTT.

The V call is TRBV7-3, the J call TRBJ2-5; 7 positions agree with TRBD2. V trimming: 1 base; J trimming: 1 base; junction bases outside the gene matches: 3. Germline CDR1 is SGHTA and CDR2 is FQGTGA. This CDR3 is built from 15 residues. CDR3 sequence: CASSLRGGVQETQYF. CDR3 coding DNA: TGTGCCAGCAGCTTAAGGGGGGGAGTCCAAGAGACCCAGTACTTC.

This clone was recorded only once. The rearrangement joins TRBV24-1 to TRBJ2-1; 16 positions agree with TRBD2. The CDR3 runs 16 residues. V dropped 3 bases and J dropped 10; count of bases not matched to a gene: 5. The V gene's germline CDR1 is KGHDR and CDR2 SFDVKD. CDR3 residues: CATSDPGLAGGQEQFF. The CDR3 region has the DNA TGTGCCACCAGTGATCCGGGACTAGCGGGGGGGCAAGAGCAGTTCTTC.

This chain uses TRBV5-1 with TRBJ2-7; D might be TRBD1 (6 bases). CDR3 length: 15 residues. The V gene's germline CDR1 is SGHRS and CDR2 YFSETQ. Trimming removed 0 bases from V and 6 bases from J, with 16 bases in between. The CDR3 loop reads CASSLGSRGTSEQYF. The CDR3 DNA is TGCGCCAGCAGCTTGGGGTCAAGGGGGACCAGCGAGCAGTACTTC.

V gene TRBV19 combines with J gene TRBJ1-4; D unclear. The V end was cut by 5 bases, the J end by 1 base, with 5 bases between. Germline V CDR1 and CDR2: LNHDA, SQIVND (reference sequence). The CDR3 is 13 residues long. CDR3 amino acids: CASSVRTNEKLFF. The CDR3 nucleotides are TGTGCCAGTAGTGTCCGAACTAATGAAAAACTGTTTTTT.

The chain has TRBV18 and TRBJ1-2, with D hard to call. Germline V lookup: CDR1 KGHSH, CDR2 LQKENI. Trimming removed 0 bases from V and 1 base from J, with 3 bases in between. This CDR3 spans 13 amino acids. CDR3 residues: CASSPPFNYGYTF. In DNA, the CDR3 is TGTGCCAGCTCACCACCCTTTAACTATGGCTACACCTTC.